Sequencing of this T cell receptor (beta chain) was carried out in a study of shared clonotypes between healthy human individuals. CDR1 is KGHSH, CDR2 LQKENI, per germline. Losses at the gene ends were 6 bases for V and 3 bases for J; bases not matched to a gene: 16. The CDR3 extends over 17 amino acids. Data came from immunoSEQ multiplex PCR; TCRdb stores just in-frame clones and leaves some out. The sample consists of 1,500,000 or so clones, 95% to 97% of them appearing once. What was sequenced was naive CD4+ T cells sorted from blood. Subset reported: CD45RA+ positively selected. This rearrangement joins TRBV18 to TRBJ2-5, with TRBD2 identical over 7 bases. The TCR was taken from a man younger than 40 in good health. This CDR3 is CASSALASGLGEETQYF. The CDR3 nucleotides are TGTGCCAGCTCCGCGCTAGCTAGCGGACTCGGAGAAGAGACCCAGTACTTC. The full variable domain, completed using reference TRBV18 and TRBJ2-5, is NAGVMQNPRHLVRRRGQEARLRCSPMKGHSHVYWYRQLPEEGLKFMVYLQKENIIDESGMPKERFSAEFPKEGPSILRIQQVVRGDSAAYFCASSALASGLGEETQYFGPGTRLLVL.